Below are 14 T cell receptor beta chains sequenced from a single sample in a study of blood T cell repertoires in COVID-19. Data came from immunoSEQ multiplex PCR; TCRdb stores just in-frame clones and leaves some out. The data show some 370,000 clones, around 90% seen once. The sequencing input was peripheral blood. The receptors shown here come from a man younger than 30 with active or convalescent COVID-19.

The chain has TRBV5-6 and TRBJ2-2; a possible D gene is TRBD2 (5 bases). Looked up from germline, CDR1 is SGHDT and CDR2 is YYEEEE. The CDR3 totals 15 residues. The V gene lost 0 bases and the J gene lost 7 bases, with 13 bases spanning the gap. CDR3 loop: CASSLGLPTGGELFF. CDR3 coding DNA: TGTGCCAGCAGCTTGGGACTACCTACGGGCGGGGAGCTGTTTTTT.

The chain couples TRBV12-3 or TRBV12-4 to TRBJ2-1; no definite D call. The CDR3 contains 13 residues. V was pared by 3 bases and J by 6 bases, with 9 bases between. The CDR3 bases are TGTGCCAGCAGTTTTGGTCTAGTCAATGAGCAGTTCTTC. This gives the protein CASSFGLVNEQFF.

This chain connects TRBV5-6 to TRBJ1-1; 7 bases map to TRBD1. J was trimmed by 4 bases and V by 2 bases; bases with no gene match: 5. CDR1 and CDR2 from the germline V gene are SGHDT and YYEEEE. The CDR3 runs to 14 residues. CDR3 sequence: CASSFRGTVTEAFF. The CDR3 region has the DNA TGTGCCAGCAGCTTCAGGGGGACAGTCACTGAAGCTTTCTTT.

CDR3 DNA: TGCAGTGCTAGTAGAGCCACATCGATAGAGGGCACAGATACGCAGTATTTT. This codes for CSASRATSIEGTDTQYF. V and J are TRBV20-1 and TRBJ2-3; D gene unclear. Germline V gene sequence: CDR1 DFQATT, CDR2 SNEGSKA (reference sequence). CDR3 length equals 17 residues. With 3 bases removed from V and 1 base from J, the gap between germline ends came to 20 bases.

V and J are TRBV7-9 and TRBJ2-7; 8 bases agree with TRBD1. V was clipped by 6 bases and J by 2 bases; unmatched bases: 3. CDR1 and CDR2 (germline): SEHNR, FQNEAQ (reference sequence). This CDR3 region has 13 residues. The CDR3 DNA reads as TGTGCCAGCAGGAGGGACAGGACCTACGAGCAGTACTTC. Amino acid sequence: CASRRDRTYEQYF.

V usage is TRBV27 and J usage is TRBJ1-4; D gene uncertain. Germline V gives CDR1 MNHEY, CDR2 SMNVEV (reference sequence). Deletions cut 4 bases from V and 5 bases from J, with 20 bases between. This CDR3 is 17 amino acids long. The DNA for the CDR3 is TGTGCCAGCAGTTCCCTCGTGGCGGGGTGGGTGAATGAAAAACTGTTTTTT. It translates to CASSSLVAGWVNEKLFF.

As for this clone: This is likely a read error, given that the CDR3 carries no conserved phenylalanine or tryptophan at its end. The limits of the CDR3 on the DNA are not certain, so only TCRdb's listed CDR3 is given. This sequence joins TRBV28 and TRBJ2-7; the D call of TRBD1 is as the table states it, not checked on the DNA. Germline CDR1 and CDR2: MDHEN and SYDVKM. The CDR3 is 12 amino acids long, termini counted. The CDR3 sequence is CASSSLQGWLSI.

This clone was found once. The gene calls are TRBV14 and TRBJ1-1; D gene uncertain. Looked up from germline, CDR1 is SGHDN and CDR2 is FVKESK. The ends were cut back, 6 bases at V and 0 bases at J, with 8 bases in the middle. This CDR3 has 13 amino acids. In DNA form, the CDR3 reads TGTGCCAGCAGTCTTACAGTGAACACTGAAGCTTTCTTT. It translates to CASSLTVNTEAFF. The full variable domain, its missing parts supplied by reference TRBV14 and TRBJ1-1, is EAGVTQFPSHSVIEKGQTVTLRCDPISGHDNLYWYRRVMGKEIKFLLHFVKESKQDESGMPNNRFLAERTGGTYSTLKVQPAELEDSGVYFCASSLTVNTEAFFGQGTRLTVV.

The chain couples TRBV30 to TRBJ1-2; D call uncertain. The CDR3 has 12 residues. In germline, CDR1 is GTSNPN, CDR2 SVGIG (reference sequence). Trimming removed 4 bases at V and 4 bases at J, with 10 bases between. Written as DNA, the CDR3 is TGTGCCTGGACCTCGGGGTTCTATGGCTACACCTTC. This gives the protein CAWTSGFYGYTF. Together with reference TRBV30 and TRBJ1-2, the CDR3 gives the full variable domain: SQTIHQWPATLVQPVGSPLSLECTVEGTSNPNLYWYRQAAGRGLQLLFYSVGIGQISSEVPQNLSASRPQDRQFILSSKKLLLSDSGFYLCAWTSGFYGYTFGSGTRLTVV.

This rearrangement joins TRBV30 to TRBJ2-4; 9 nucleotides agree with TRBD2. CDR1 and CDR2 from the germline V gene are GTSNPN and SVGIG (reference sequence). V was clipped by 4 bases and J by 6 bases; unmatched bases: 7. The CDR3 is 14 amino acids. CDR3 sequence reads: CAWNRGLASNIQYF. The CDR3 bases are TGTGCCTGGAATCGGGGACTAGCTTCAAACATTCAGTACTTC.

The V gene is TRBV28, the J gene TRBJ1-2; D is unclear. Trimming removed 10 bases from V and 3 bases from J, with 15 bases in between. Germline-derived CDR1 and CDR2 are MDHEN and SYDVKM. The CDR3 loop spans 13 amino acids. The CDR3 sequence is CAIAGAAYYGYTF. The CDR3 DNA reads as TGTGCCATCGCGGGCGCCGCCTACTATGGCTACACCTTC.

This clone appeared once. The chain employs TRBV7-8 and TRBJ2-7, with 16 bases that match TRBD2. CDR1 is SGHVS and CDR2 is FQNEAQ in the germline V gene. The CDR3 has 18 amino acids. Trimming cost V 5 bases and J 4 bases; bases outside gene matches: 11. In DNA form, the CDR3 reads TGTGCCAGCAGCCCCGGGACTAGCGGGAGGGCCAGTAGGTACGAGCAGTACTTC. Protein: CASSPGTSGRASRYEQYF.

Comment on this clone: One end of the junction varies from germline; a read error may be responsible. The chain couples TRBV12-3 or TRBV12-4 to TRBJ2-6; tentative D call: TRBD1 (5 bases). The CDR3 has 13 amino acids. The chain's CDR3 is CASTFSGANVLTF. As DNA, the CDR3 is TGTGCCAGCACCTTTTCTGGGGCCAACGTGCTGACTTTC.

This sequence joins TRBV19 and TRBJ2-7, with 11 bases lining up with TRBD1. V dropped 3 bases and J dropped 4; count of bases not matched to a gene: 2. This CDR3 has 14 residues. The germline CDR1 and CDR2 sequences are LNHDA and SQIVND (reference sequence). The CDR3 loop is CASSIGTGGYEQYF. In DNA, the CDR3 is TGTGCCAGTAGTATCGGGACAGGGGGATACGAGCAGTACTTC.